This section outlines one T cell receptor (beta chain) sequence together with its context. The antigen remains undetermined. This record belongs to a study of beta chain features in type 1 diabetes. Expressed TCRB transcripts were sequenced because the isolated RNA had all been reverse transcribed beforehand. Assay used: immunoSEQ multiplex PCR; TCRdb lists only in-frame clones, some missing. The sample carries about 620,000 clones, around 16% recorded once. With 2 bases removed from V and 2 bases from J, the gap between germline ends came to 16 bases. From germline, CDR1 is MNHEY and CDR2 SMNVEV (reference sequence). The CDR3 loop spans 18 amino acids. General study points: There was a possibility that cDNA sequencing over-represented cells with high TCR expression. Type 1 diabetes patients showed fewer insertions and more deletions at VDJ junctions. There was a moderate but significant shortening of TCRB CDR3s in all four CD4+ subsets of Type 1 diabetes patients.

The sequence was obtained from a man aged 18 to 35 in good health. This sequence joins TRBV27 and TRBJ2-6; D call uncertain. Sequencing used naive CD4+ T cells from blood. This CDR3 is CASSLVPPRVTGANVLTF. In DNA, the CDR3 is TGTGCCAGCAGTTTAGTTCCCCCCCGGGTCACTGGGGCCAACGTCCTGACTTTC.